One and the same sample provided the 17 T cell receptor beta chains below, sequenced in a study of T-cell reconstitution after alpha-beta-depleted transplantation in children (dated by TCRdb to the mid-2010s). Receptor amplification or capture employed PCR. Reads for this sample came from an Illumina HiSeq 2500. TCR libraries were prepared with molecular barcoding, using unique molecular identifiers to normalize TCRbeta repertoire quantification. TCRdb redid the processing of the public reads, applying fastp at Q25 and MiXCR, and retained in-frame beta chains. Every distinct CDR3 protein forms one entry, paired with its most common genes and DNA. This sample lists almost 600,000 distinct CDR3 sequences; 27% were detected once. The ten largest clones add up to around a third of the sample. Sample treatment or condition, as interpreted from the label and publication: allogeneic hematopoietic cell transplantation with graft depleted of TCRalphabeta T cells and CD19 B cells.

The sample consisted of PBMCs, taken before TCRalphabeta/CD19-depleted stem cell transplant. These receptors were collected from a boy younger than two with Wiskott-Aldrich syndrome, due to receive a stem cell transplant.

The chain links TRBV20-1 to TRBJ2-3, with 8 bases fitting TRBD2. Germline loops: CDR1 DFQATT, CDR2 SNEGSKA (reference sequence). The CDR3 consists of 16 residues. Losses at the gene ends were 3 bases for V and 2 bases for J; bases not matched to a gene: 10. Here the CDR3 DNA reads TGCAGTGCTAGTGGTACTAGCGGAGCCAACACAGATACGCAGTATTTT. Its translation is CSASGTSGANTDTQYF.

This chain joins TRBV5-1 and TRBJ2-1; D gene unclear. Germline lookup yields CDR1 SGHRS and CDR2 YFSETQ. With 4 bases removed from V and 0 bases from J, the gap between germline ends came to 14 bases. The CDR3 has 16 residues. The CDR3 DNA reads as TGCGCCAGCAGCCTCAGGAGACCGAGCTCCTACAATGAGCAGTTCTTC. Encoded protein: CASSLRRPSSYNEQFF.

The chain recombines TRBV5-1 with TRBJ2-3; no firm D call. The CDR3 consists of 16 residues. Between the trimmed V and J ends, which lost 0 bases and 6 bases, there was a span of 17 bases. Per the germline V gene, CDR1 is SGHRS and CDR2 is YFSETQ. CDR3 DNA sequence: TGCGCCAGCAGCTTGGTTTGGAACCCCGAGGAGGATACGCAGTATTTT. It encodes CASSLVWNPEEDTQYF.

Here the CDR3 reads CSALRDKPYSNQPQHF. CDR3 sequence (DNA): TGCAGTGCCCTCCGGGACAAACCATATAGCAATCAGCCCCAGCATTTT. This chain connects TRBV20-1 to TRBJ1-5; the D gene is possibly TRBD1 (6 bases). The germline gives CDR1 DFQATT, CDR2 SNEGSKA (reference sequence). V was cut by 6 bases and J by 0 bases, with 18 bases left in between. CDR3 length: 16 residues.

This clonotype has just a few counts. V is TRBV20-1 and J is TRBJ2-1, with 7 bases that match TRBD2. With V trimmed by 3 bases and J by 0 bases, 14 bases remained unmatched. This CDR3 spans 18 amino acids. Germline values: CDR1 DFQATT, CDR2 SNEGSKA (reference sequence). The DNA of the CDR3 is TGCAGTGCTAGGAGGGTCGGGGGGAGGGCCGGCTCCTACAATGAGCAGTTCTTC. Translation gives CSARRVGGRAGSYNEQFF.

V usage is TRBV5-1 and J usage is TRBJ2-3; 11 nucleotides match TRBD2. The CDR3 extends over 17 amino acids. V lost 2 bases and J lost 0; bases outside the gene matches: 5. Germline CDR1 is SGHRS and CDR2 is YFSETQ. The CDR3 loop reads CASSLLTSGSSTDTQYF. The DNA of the CDR3 is TGCGCCAGCAGCTTACTAACTAGCGGGAGTAGCACAGATACGCAGTATTTT.

This clonotype appeared once. This chain links TRBV10-1 with TRBJ2-5; 9 positions match TRBD1. V lost 5 bases, J lost 0 bases, and 4 bases stayed unmatched. In germline, CDR1 is WNHNN, CDR2 SYGVQD (reference sequence). This CDR3 comprises 15 residues. This chain's CDR3 is CASSPGQGHQETQYF. The CDR3 coding sequence is TGCGCCAGCAGTCCGGGACAGGGTCACCAAGAGACCCAGTACTTC.

The sample holds a few counts of this clonotype. The gene calls are TRBV25-1 and TRBJ2-3; D gene ambiguous. The CDR3 is 16 amino acids. Germline V gene lookup returns CDR1 MGHDK and CDR2 SYGVNS. Between the trimmed V and J ends, which lost 5 bases and 0 bases, there was a span of 15 bases. DNA for the CDR3: TGTGCCAGCAGTCTTGGGGTTCTTACTAGCACAGATACGCAGTATTTT. Amino acid sequence: CASSLGVLTSTDTQYF. The whole variable domain, remainder taken from reference TRBV25-1 and TRBJ2-3, is EADIYQTPRYLVIGTGKKITLECSQTMGHDKMYWYQQDPGMELHLIHYSYGVNSTEKGDLSSESTVSRIRTEHFPLTLESARPSHTSQYLCASSLGVLTSTDTQYFGPGTRLTVL.

The chain employs TRBV20-1 and TRBJ2-4; 9 bases agree with TRBD1. The V segment lost 5 bases and the J segment 1 base; nucleotides outside the gene matches: 6. The CDR3 runs 15 residues. Germline V gene sequence: CDR1 DFQATT, CDR2 SNEGSKA (reference sequence). The CDR3 sequence: CSACLQGAAKNIQYF. The CDR3 DNA reads TGCAGTGCTTGTCTACAGGGGGCCGCCAAAAACATTCAGTACTTC.

A few counts support this clonotype. The V gene is TRBV7-3, the J gene TRBJ2-1; no clear D. Germline-derived CDR1 and CDR2 are SGHTA and FQGTGA. The V gene lost 3 bases and the J gene lost 6 bases, with 9 bases spanning the gap. The CDR3 sequence is 13 residues long. CDR3 sequence reads: CASSLSIGNEQFF. The CDR3 DNA is TGTGCCAGCAGCTTGAGTATCGGCAATGAGCAGTTCTTC. The complete variable domain, with remaining parts taken from reference TRBV7-3 and TRBJ2-1, reads GAGVSQTPSNKVTEKGKYVELRCDPISGHTALYWYRQSLGQGPEFLIYFQGTGAADDSGLPNDRFFAVRPEGSVSTLKIQRTERGDSAVYLCASSLSIGNEQFFGPGTRLTVL.

The table lists this clonotype with a count of one. The chain couples TRBV20-1 to TRBJ1-1; D may be TRBD1 (5 bases). From germline, CDR1 is DFQATT and CDR2 SNEGSKA (reference sequence). Trimming removed 2 bases at V and 6 bases at J, with 19 bases between. The CDR3 runs to 15 residues. Here the CDR3 DNA reads TGCAGTGCTAGAATTCCGCGTGAGAGGACATCTGAAGCTTTCTTT. This encodes CSARIPRERTSEAFF.

The chain joins TRBV14 to TRBJ1-2, with D perhaps matching TRBD1 (5 bases). The germline gives CDR1 SGHDN, CDR2 FVKESK. Trimming removed 4 bases from V and 6 bases from J, with 12 bases in between. CDR3 size: 13 residues. CDR3: CASSPRVGDGYTF. The CDR3 DNA follows: TGTGCCAGCAGCCCCCGGGTAGGGGATGGCTACACCTTC.

The chain has TRBV12-3 or TRBV12-4 and TRBJ1-1, with TRBD1 identical over 8 bases. The CDR3 totals 14 residues. Trimming removed 6 bases from V and 5 bases from J; junction bases left unmatched: 8. CDR3 sequence: CASRPQGGGTEAFF. CDR3 nucleotide sequence: TGTGCCAGCAGGCCACAGGGGGGTGGTACTGAAGCTTTCTTT.

The V call is TRBV5-1, the J call TRBJ2-2; 9 bases line up with TRBD1. With 1 base clipped from V and 5 bases from J, the junction kept 6 bases outside the gene matches. Germline V gene data show CDR1 as SGHRS and CDR2 as YFSETQ. CDR3 length: 16 residues. This CDR3 reads CASSLPGQGGTGELFF. The CDR3 DNA reads TGCGCCAGCAGCTTGCCGGGACAGGGAGGAACCGGGGAGCTGTTTTTT.

V usage is TRBV7-6 and J usage is TRBJ1-5; 7 positions agree with TRBD1. In germline, CDR1 is SGHVS, CDR2 FNYEAQ. J was trimmed by 1 base and V by 2 bases; bases with no gene match: 8. CDR3 length equals 17 residues. The CDR3 bases are TGTGCCAGCAGCTTAACCCTTGACAGGGAAAGCAATCAGCCCCAGCATTTT. Translation: CASSLTLDRESNQPQHF.

This clonotype was detected only a few times. The rearrangement links TRBV5-1 to TRBJ2-3; D is ambiguous. The CDR3 loop spans 12 amino acids. CDR1 and CDR2 (germline): SGHRS, YFSETQ. The V end lost 5 bases, the J end lost 4 bases, and 8 bases lay between the germline ends. As DNA, the CDR3 is TGCGCCAGCAGTTTTAACCCAGATACGCAGTATTTT. Translated: CASSFNPDTQYF.

V is TRBV7-2 and J is TRBJ2-1; D call uncertain. V gave up 2 bases and J gave up 0 bases, with 11 bases separating them. Germline values: CDR1 SGHTA, CDR2 FQGNSA. The CDR3 is 16 residues long. CDR3 in amino acids: CASSLSTSFSYNEQFF. The CDR3, as DNA: TGTGCCAGCAGCTTATCGACCTCTTTCTCCTACAATGAGCAGTTCTTC.